This TCR beta chain was captured in a study of blood T cell repertoires in COVID-19 (dated by TCRdb to about 2020). Study-wide context: Samples covering the acute and convalescent phases of COVID-19 were provided by collaborators in the United States, Italy and Spain. The sample metadata nearly always contained a de-identified subject ID, COVID-19 status, age in years and sex. The material from the prospective study consisted of cDNA or gDNA derived from T cells, B-cell-depleted T cells, or PBMCs. Deeply sampled blood TCRbeta repertoires from subjects exposed to, actively infected with, or recovered from COVID-19 were included in the dataset. The repertoires were made available in a free public database intended to serve as a resource for research on the immune response to SARS-CoV-2. Where available, HLA class I and class II types were taken from metadata supplied by the sample provider and were not determined by assay-based typing. Samples came from the ongoing ImmuneRACE study (first 160 participants) plus 1,254 subjects from 6 global collaborators.

The immunoSEQ Assay, a bias-controlled multiplex PCR, was used to amplify TCRbeta CDR3 regions from genomic DNA. In the authors' own workflow: The number of nucleated cells in each sample was estimated by amplification of reference gene primers within the assay. Sequence reads were collapsed and filtered to measure the absolute abundance of every unique TCRbeta CDR3 rearrangement. For each sample, productive Simpson clonality was calculated as the square root of Simpson's diversity index across productive rearrangements. The source is immuneACCESS, and TCRdb retained only in-frame sequences with V and J called. Part of the clones is not carried over; for the studies checked, unresolved V genes explain less than half of this, and the remainder is unexplained. From that table come the V and J calls and clone size; the DNA was used to work out D and trimming. Present in this sample are about 180,000 clones, roughly 89% of which were seen just once. The ten top clones hold approximately 2.3% of the sample.

CDR1 and CDR2 are read off the germline V gene as SNHLY and FYNNEI. Including the terminal cysteine and phenylalanine, the CDR3 comprises 12 residues. The read is trimmed to its CDR3 DNA, 36 bases read in frame from base 1. Trimming takes 6 bases from V and 5 bases from J, and the germline ends sit 11 bases apart. The investigation overall reported the following: The amount of clinical and demographic metadata varied by source and participant and was provided uncurated.

Enrolling through a virtual design, the prospective study's participants ranged in age from about 18 to 100 years and lived across roughly 23 United States geographic areas. In the prospective study, participants were assigned to cohorts based on the clinical history participants reported in a screening survey and a study questionnaire. In the prospective study, mobile phlebotomists collected whole blood, serum and a nasopharyngeal or oropharyngeal swab from each participant. Prospective study participants could optionally give additional blood draws and questionnaires over an approximately two-month period. Prospective study blood samples were shipped either frozen or at room temperature before DNA extraction. A note on this clone: The antigen it binds to is not known. Nothing much larger sits one base from this clone, and base qualities are not available.

The rearranged chain carries TRBV2 and TRBJ2-7, with a tentative D gene TRBD2 over 5 matching bases. This sequence originates from a woman aged 40 to 50 with acute COVID-19. The sequenced sample consisted of PBMCs or T cells enriched from blood (not recorded which). The CDR3 corresponds to CASSGTRDEQYF. The DNA sequence reads TGTGCCAGCAGCGGAACTAGGGACGAGCAGTACTTC.